This entry concerns a single T cell receptor beta chain. This record comes from a study of blood T cells in healthy people across ages. The use of a sample-barcoded 5' primer and a J-beta primer mix characterized a second PCR of 7 to 11 cycles. TCRdb re-called the 5' RACE reads with MiXCR, one entry per CDR3 protein. The table records approximately 1.5 million distinct CDR3 sequences, approximately 39% of them present only once. The length of the CDR3 is 16 residues. CDR1 SGHTA and CDR2 FQGNSA come from the germline V gene. J gave up 4 bases and V 4 bases, and 11 bases lay outside the gene matches. The sample comprised blood. The receptor was isolated from a young woman in good health. V gene TRBV7-2 combines with J gene TRBJ2-7, with 9 bases fitting TRBD1. Written as DNA, the CDR3 is TGTGCCAGCAGCTCCCAGGGGGGACAGGGCTGGTACGAGCAGTACTTC. Its translation: CASSSQGGQGWYEQYF.